This T cell receptor (beta chain) was sequenced in a study of blood T cell repertoires in COVID-19. Study at large: The United States, Italy and Spain provided the acute and convalescent COVID-19 samples.

The protocol was immunoSEQ multiplex PCR, while the TCRdb copy is restricted to in-frame clones and leaves out a portion. Among approximately 200,000 clones, around 85% were seen once, and the ten largest hold 2.5% to 3.5%. This CDR3 is 17 amino acids long. With 5 bases clipped from V and 0 bases from J, the junction kept 11 bases outside the gene matches. Germline CDR1 reads MNHNY; CDR2 reads SVGAGI (reference sequence). The TCR originated in a man between 60 and 75 years old with acute or convalescent COVID-19. Sequenced sample: peripheral blood. The V call is TRBV6-6, the J call TRBJ2-3; 7 nucleotides line up with TRBD2. Here the CDR3 reads CASSPVTSPMSTDTQYF. The CDR3 DNA sequence: TGTGCCAGCAGTCCAGTGACTAGCCCCATGAGCACAGATACGCAGTATTTT.